The rows below give T cell receptor beta chains drawn from one sample of a study of CD8 T cells in ankylosing spondylitis. TCRdb processed the 5' RACE reads anew with MiXCR; each CDR3 protein has one entry. The sample lists 500,000 or so distinct CDR3 sequences, over 4% occurring once. Sequencing input: blood, either unsorted or a sorted T cell fraction (not recorded which). The receptor set was obtained from a male donor with ankylosing spondylitis. Both conserved end residues are part of each CDR3. Each record gives: J gene, V gene, clone size, D gene, CDR3 DNA, CDR3 protein. D genes are given only for firm matches. The size field is filled for only some rows; it gives once, few, many or a size class.

TRBJ2-3	TRBV5-8	-	TRBD2	TGTGCCAGCAGCTTTGGACTAGCGAGGAGCACAGATACGCAGTATTTT	CASSFGLARSTDTQYF
TRBJ1-1	TRBV7-6	few	-	TGTGCCAGCAGCCCCAATCGCTATGAACTGAAGCGTTTCTTT	CASSPNRYELKRFF
TRBJ2-7	TRBV12-3/TRBV12-4	many	TRBD2	TGTGCCAGCAGTTTCAGTTCAATGGGACTAGCCGTTCCTAACGAGCAGTACTTC	CASSFSSMGLAVPNEQYF
TRBJ1-3	TRBV11-2	many	-	TGTGCCAGCAGCTTAGATCGGGTGGCGGCAGTCTCTGGAAACACCATATATTTT	CASSLDRVAAVSGNTIYF
TRBJ2-7	TRBV28	once	-	TGTGCCAGCAGTTTATGGACGGCCGAGCAGTACTTC	CASSLWTAEQYF
TRBJ1-5	TRBV27	many	-	TGTGCCAGCAGTCGAGGCCGCCAGTTTACCCAGCCCCAGCATTTT	CASSRGRQFTQPQHF
TRBJ2-7	TRBV12-3/TRBV12-4	many	TRBD2	TGTGCCAGCAGTTTAGCAGGGAGGGTCCAGTACTTC	CASSLAGRVQYF
TRBJ2-3	TRBV5-1	many	-	TGCGCCAGCAGCCCTGACGTGAGGCGGGATACGCAGTATTTT	CASSPDVRRDTQYF
TRBJ2-1	TRBV7-2	few	TRBD2	TGTGCCAGCAGCTTTATATACCTAGCGGGAGCTTACAATGAGCAGTTCTTC	CASSFIYLAGAYNEQFF
TRBJ1-1	TRBV4-2	many	-	TGTGCCAGCAGCCAAATACAGGGGAACACTGAAGCTTTCTTT	CASSQIQGNTEAFF
TRBJ2-7	TRBV7-2	many	-	TGTGCCAGCAGATTGACCTACGAGCAGTACTTC	CASRLTYEQYF
TRBJ1-5	TRBV28	many	-	TGTGCCAGCAGTGGCTACAAGTATAGCAATCAGCCCCAGCATTTT	CASSGYKYSNQPQHF
TRBJ2-7	TRBV6-2/TRBV6-3	many	TRBD1	TGTGCCAGCACCGAGGGACAGTTCTACGAGCAGTACTTC	CASTEGQFYEQYF
TRBJ2-5	TRBV7-7	-	-	TGTGCTAGCAGCCAGACAGCGTCAGGAGTGGAGACCCAGTACTTC	CASSQTASGVETQYF
TRBJ2-2	TRBV20-1	many	-	TGCAGTGCAATGAGGACGGGAAACACCGGGGAGCTGTTTTTT	CSAMRTGNTGELFF
TRBJ1-5	TRBV7-2	-	-	TGTGCCAGCAGCTTAGAACACGGCGGCGGTTATCAGCCCCAGCATTTT	CASSLEHGGGYQPQHF
TRBJ2-7	TRBV6-5	many	-	TGTGCCAGCAGTTACTCGCGGGTCGGGGTTGGGGGAGAGCAGTACTTC	CASSYSRVGVGGEQYF
TRBJ1-5	TRBV7-2	many	-	TGTGCCAGCAGCTTATTCGCCGGCAATGCGCCCCAGCATTTT	CASSLFAGNAPQHF
TRBJ1-2	TRBV29-1	many	TRBD1	TGCAGCGTTCTCACCACCTGGGGCAGACAGGGTGGCTACACCTTC	CSVLTTWGRQGGYTF
TRBJ2-5	TRBV7-9	many	-	TGTGCCGTGTCGGGGCGCACCAAAGAGACCCAGTACTTC	CAVSGRTKETQYF
TRBJ1-1	TRBV29-1	many	-	TGCAGCGCCCGAGAGCTTAGCGGCACTGAAGCTTTCTTT	CSARELSGTEAFF
TRBJ2-3	TRBV29-1	many	TRBD2	TGCAGCGTCCAGCGGGAGCTCCTACCCACAGATACGCAGTATTTT	CSVQRELLPTDTQYF
TRBJ1-4	TRBV19	-	-	TGTGCCAGTGCCCACAGGGAAGGAAGCGCAACTAATGAAAAACTGTTTTTT	CASAHREGSATNEKLFF
TRBJ2-7	TRBV10-3	many	-	TGTGCCATCAGTGACAGGAATCAATGGGATGGGGAGCAGTACTTC	CAISDRNQWDGEQYF
TRBJ2-5	TRBV28	few	TRBD1	TGTGCCAGCAGTTTACCCACAGGGGGCGGAGAGACCCAGTACTTC	CASSLPTGGGETQYF
TRBJ2-7	TRBV7-3	-	-	TGTGCCAGCAGCTTAAGGCCCGGGGAGGCCTACGAGCAGTACTTC	CASSLRPGEAYEQYF
TRBJ1-1	TRBV29-1	many	-	TGCAGCGCATCCGCCTGGGGTGACACTGAAGCTTTCTTT	CSASAWGDTEAFF
TRBJ2-3	TRBV4-2	many	TRBD2	TGTGCCAGCAGCCAAACTAGCGGGGGAGGTCCAGATACGCAGTATTTT	CASSQTSGGGPDTQYF
TRBJ2-5	TRBV6-1	once	TRBD1	TGTGACAGCAGAGTGACAGGGGCCCAAGAGACCCAGTACTTC	CDSRVTGAQETQYF